This T cell receptor (beta chain) originates from a study of blood T cell repertoires in COVID-19 (TCRdb year 2020). For the wider study: Samples covering the acute and convalescent phases of COVID-19 were provided by collaborators in the United States, Italy and Spain. A freely available public database, intended as a resource for researchers studying the immune response to SARS-CoV-2, is where the repertoires were released. Subjects who had been exposed to COVID-19, were actively infected with it, or had recovered from it provided the deeply sampled blood TCRbeta repertoires that made up the dataset. The prospective study material was composed of cDNA or gDNA derived from T cells, B-cell-depleted T cells, or PBMCs. Nearly every sample came with metadata listing a de-identified subject ID, COVID-19 status, age in years and sex. Where available, HLA class I and class II types were taken from metadata supplied by the sample provider and were not determined by assay-based typing. The samples were drawn from the first 160 participants of the ongoing ImmuneRACE study and from over 950 subjects provided by 6 global collaborators. On the study overall, not on this receptor specifically: How much clinical and demographic metadata was included differed by source and by participant, and the metadata was provided uncurated.

The germline V gene specifies SGHDT as CDR1 and YYEEEE as CDR2. The germline V end is reduced by 3 bases and the J end by 3 bases; junction bases left unmatched: 3. The CDR3 covers 14 residues, taking in both the cysteine and the phenylalanine. Of all the DNA, just the CDR3 is kept, 42 bases in frame from base 1. Collaborating institutions collected whole blood in K2EDTA tubes following their own protocols. For TCRbeta analysis, collaborator samples were shipped as frozen whole blood, as isolated PBMCs, or as DNA extracted from either sample type. TCRbeta CDR3 regions were amplified from genomic DNA by means of the immunoSEQ Assay, a bias-controlled multiplex PCR. The study's processing was this. Nucleated cell counts per sample were estimated from amplification of reference gene primers within the assay. To quantify the absolute abundance of each unique TCRbeta CDR3 rearrangement, sequence reads were collapsed and filtered. Productive Simpson clonality was computed per sample as the square root of Simpson's diversity index over productive rearrangements. In TCRdb, the immuneACCESS table is reduced to in-frame sequences with V and J assigned. These tables do not hold every clone; where another copy was compared, an unresolved V gene accounts for under half, and the others remain unexplained. Clone size and V and J calls were adopted from that table, with D and trimming inferred from the DNA. This sample holds around 120,000 clones; 60% to 85% were observed only once. The ten largest clones take up around 0.9% of the sample.

Worth noting for this clone: The antigen it recognizes is unknown. No quality values exist for individual bases; no much larger clone is one base distant.

The receptor was derived from a human donor with acute or convalescent COVID-19. The donor label of this sample is uncertain. The receptor chain draws on TRBV5-6 and TRBJ2-1; TRBD1 agrees with 7 junctional bases. Sequenced: peripheral blood. CDR3 sequence: CASSSRDSYNEQFF. Read as DNA, the sequence is TGTGCCAGCAGCTCCCGGGACAGCTACAATGAGCAGTTCTTC.